The TCR beta chain under discussion was sequenced for a study of blood T cell repertoires in COVID-19. The overall study: Donors in the United States, Italy and Spain gave samples during acute or convalescent COVID-19.

The CDR3 totals 15 residues. V lost 3 bases, J lost 1 base, and 12 bases lay in between. Germline assignment: CDR1 MNHEY and CDR2 SVGAGI. As handled by the study authors: Amplifying reference gene primers gave estimates of nucleated cell counts. Generated by immunoSEQ multiplex PCR, the TCRdb table keeps only in-frame clones and is missing some. The V and J calls and clone size come from that table; D and trimming were worked out from the DNA. The sample consists of approximately 200,000 clones, approximately 94% of them appearing once. The specimen was peripheral blood. The TCR was taken from a man aged 30 to 39 with COVID-19, enrolled during active disease. The chain links TRBV6-5 to TRBJ1-1; D gene uncertain. The CDR3 DNA follows: TGTGCCAGCAGTTATGGGCAGTGGGCGAACACTGAAGCTTTCTTT. Its translation: CASSYGQWANTEAFF.